This passage covers 17 T cell receptor beta chains from one sample sequenced in a study of OX40 agonist ivuxolimab in advanced cancers. Sequenced by immunoSEQ multiplex PCR; TCRdb stores in-frame clones only, minus some. The sample comprises about 94,000 clones, about nine tenths of which are singletons, and approximately 0.3% rests with the top ten. This material consisted of CD4+ or CD8+ T cells sorted from blood, taken in a trial of the OX40 agonist ivuxolimab. The receptors originated from an adult with an advanced solid tumor such as melanoma, head and neck, liver or kidney cancer.

The chain recombines TRBV5-1 with TRBJ1-1, with D uncertain. The V and J ends lost 1 base and 0 bases respectively, with 10 bases between them. This CDR3 spans 15 amino acids. The germline CDR1 and CDR2 sequences are SGHRS and YFSETQ. The CDR3 DNA reads TGCGCCAGCAGCTTGTCACTGGGGTTGAACACTGAAGCTTTCTTT. Its translation: CASSLSLGLNTEAFF. The full variable domain, rest sourced from reference TRBV5-1 and TRBJ1-1, is KAGVTQTPRYLIKTRGQQVTLSCSPISGHRSVSWYQQTPGQGLQFLFEYFSETQRNKGNFPGRFSGRQFSNSRSEMNVSTLELGDSALYLCASSLSLGLNTEAFFGQGTRLTVV.

V gene TRBV6-1 combines with J gene TRBJ1-1, with 7 positions matching TRBD1. The germline V gene has CDR1 MNHNS and CDR2 SASEGT. This CDR3 is built from 15 residues. The V gene end was trimmed by 5 bases and the J gene end by 6 bases; junction bases not matched to a gene: 12. CDR3 region: CASSLGQTGIAEAFF. The DNA for the CDR3 is TGTGCCAGCAGTTTGGGACAGACAGGTATCGCTGAAGCTTTCTTT.

This clone has only one observation. The genes are TRBV28 and TRBJ2-6; perhaps TRBD1 as D (6 bases). The CDR3 is 18 residues long. V was cut by 6 bases and J by 0 bases, with 18 bases left in between. CDR1 is MDHEN, CDR2 SYDVKM, per germline. DNA for the CDR3: TGTGCCAGCAGGGAGACAGGTTATCGCCCCTCTGGGGCCAACGTCCTGACTTTC. Its translation is CASRETGYRPSGANVLTF.

This chain connects TRBV11-1 to TRBJ2-7; perhaps TRBD1 as D (5 bases). V was cut by 5 bases and J by 1 base, with 12 bases left in between. The CDR3 loop spans 14 amino acids. Germline V gene data show CDR1 as SGHAT and CDR2 as FQDESV (reference sequence). Written as DNA, the CDR3 is TGTGCCAGCAGCGCCGACAGAATATCCTACGAGCAGTACTTC. It encodes CASSADRISYEQYF.

The V gene is TRBV28, the J gene TRBJ2-3; D unresolved. The CDR3 spans 13 residues. The V and J ends lost 5 bases and 1 base respectively, with 7 bases between them. Germline V gene data show CDR1 as MDHEN and CDR2 as SYDVKM. The CDR3 protein is CASSVRRTDTQYF. CDR3 bases: TGTGCCAGCAGTGTGCGGCGCACAGATACGCAGTATTTT.

The rearrangement uses TRBV4-2 and TRBJ1-1; D gene uncertain. The ends were cut back, 1 base at V and 0 bases at J, with 6 bases in the middle. The CDR3 extends over 14 amino acids. The germline CDR1 and CDR2 sequences are LGHNA and YNFKEQ. CDR3 coding DNA: TGTGCCAGCAGCCAAGGGCACTTGAACACTGAAGCTTTCTTT. Protein product: CASSQGHLNTEAFF.

This clone was observed a few times. A read error may produce the germline difference seen at one junction end. This chain's CDR3 is CASSQGYGQVALSTF. CDR3 coding DNA: TGCGCCAGCAGCCAAGGATATGGACAGGTTGCCCTATCCACCTTT. The chain links TRBV5-1 to TRBJ1-1; 7 bases map to TRBD1. The germline V gene encodes CDR1 SGHRS and CDR2 YFSETQ. The CDR3 runs to 15 residues. The complete variable domain, with remaining parts taken from reference TRBV5-1 and TRBJ1-1, reads KAGVTQTPRYLIKTRGQQVTLSCSPISGHRSVSWYQQTPGQGLQFLFEYFSETQRNKGNFPGRFSGRQFSNSRSEMNVSTLELGDSALYLCASSQGYGQVALSTFGQGTRLTVV.

V and J are TRBV6-1 and TRBJ2-1, with TRBD1 matching 8 bases. CDR1 MNHNS and CDR2 SASEGT come from the germline V gene. This CDR3 region has 17 residues. Unmatched junction bases numbered 11, after V lost 2 bases and J lost 5 bases. The CDR3 bases are TGTGCCAGCAGTGAATGGGCAAGGACAGGGCGTGACAATGAGCAGTTCTTC. It encodes CASSEWARTGRDNEQFF.

The chain is built from TRBV7-2 and TRBJ1-1; D not certain. Looked up from germline, CDR1 is SGHTA and CDR2 is FQGNSA. The CDR3 runs to 13 residues. Between the trimmed V and J ends, which lost 5 bases and 5 bases, there was a span of 12 bases. The CDR3: CASSPPVGTEAFF. In nucleotides, the CDR3 is TGTGCCAGCAGCCCTCCAGTGGGGACTGAAGCTTTCTTT.

The chain has TRBV18 and TRBJ1-3; tentatively, D is TRBD1 (5 bases). V lost 8 bases and J 4 bases, leaving 27 bases between the germline ends. CDR1 and CDR2 (germline): KGHSH, LQKENI. The CDR3 consists of 18 residues. In nucleotides, the CDR3 is TGTGCCAGCCGCCCCTCGGGCAGGGTAATTTTTTTGGGAAACACCATATATTTT. Its translation is CASRPSGRVIFLGNTIYF.

This chain links TRBV4-2 with TRBJ1-5; D is undetermined. This CDR3 is 15 amino acids long. Germline V gene data show CDR1 as LGHNA and CDR2 as YNFKEQ. With 0 bases removed from V and 3 bases from J, the gap between germline ends came to 9 bases. The CDR3: CASSQEGSNNQPQHF. The CDR3 DNA reads TGTGCCAGCAGCCAAGAGGGGAGTAACAATCAGCCCCAGCATTTT.

The V gene is TRBV5-1, the J gene TRBJ1-4; the match to TRBD1 covers 8 bases. V lost 3 bases and J lost 6; bases outside the gene matches: 16. This CDR3 is built from 18 residues. The V gene's germline CDR1 is SGHRS and CDR2 YFSETQ. The CDR3 protein is CASSSKGPPTGAHEKLFF. DNA of the CDR3: TGCGCCAGCAGCTCGAAAGGCCCCCCGACAGGGGCGCATGAAAAACTGTTTTTT.

This chain joins TRBV29-1 and TRBJ2-2; D is tentatively TRBD1 or TRBD2 (7 bases each). The CDR3 runs to 16 residues. Germline-derived CDR1 and CDR2 are SQVTM and ANQGSEA. With 4 bases removed from V and 3 bases from J, the gap between germline ends came to 18 bases. The CDR3, as DNA: TGCAGCGTTGGTAGTTCAGGGGGGGGACACACCGGGGAGCTGTTTTTT. Translation: CSVGSSGGGHTGELFF.

The chain uses TRBV10-3 and TRBJ1-5, with D uncertain. CDR1 and CDR2 from the germline V gene are ENHRY and SYGVKD. V was cut by 3 bases and J by 1 base, with 13 bases left in between. This CDR3 contains 16 residues. CDR3 coding DNA: TGTGCCATCAGTGAACGAGGGATAGCAAGCAATCAGCCCCAGCATTTT. Amino acids: CAISERGIASNQPQHF.

This chain connects TRBV5-6 to TRBJ2-5; TRBD2 matches 8 bases. Germline assignment: CDR1 SGHDT and CDR2 YYEEEE. This CDR3 has 17 amino acids. V shed 3 bases and J 2 bases; nucleotides not matched to a gene: 12. The CDR3 here is CASSSNYGLAPQETQYF. The CDR3, as DNA: TGTGCCAGCAGCTCTAACTATGGACTAGCTCCACAAGAGACCCAGTACTTC.

This sequence joins TRBV5-8 and TRBJ1-2, with D perhaps matching TRBD1 (6 bases). The germline CDR1 and CDR2 sequences are SGHTS and YDEGEE. Trimming removed 4 bases at V and 8 bases at J, with 15 bases between. CDR3 length: 13 residues. The CDR3 here is CASSTATQGGYTF. The CDR3 DNA follows: TGTGCCAGCAGCACGGCCACGCAGGGGGGCTACACCTTC. The full variable domain, completed using reference TRBV5-8 and TRBJ1-2, is EAGVTQSPTHLIKTRGQQATLRCSPISGHTSVYWYQQALGLGLQFLLWYDEGEERNRGNFPPRFSGRQFPNYSSELNVNALELEDSALYLCASSTATQGGYTFGSGTRLTVV.

The chain combines TRBV7-2 with TRBJ2-3; 15 nucleotides line up with TRBD2. This CDR3 has 16 amino acids. Trimming cost V 1 base and J 8 bases; bases outside gene matches: 4. Germline V lookup: CDR1 SGHTA, CDR2 FQGNSA. CDR3 sequence: CASSLGTSGGAGTQYF. The CDR3 DNA reads TGTGCCAGCAGCTTAGGGACTAGCGGGGGGGCTGGTACGCAGTATTTT.